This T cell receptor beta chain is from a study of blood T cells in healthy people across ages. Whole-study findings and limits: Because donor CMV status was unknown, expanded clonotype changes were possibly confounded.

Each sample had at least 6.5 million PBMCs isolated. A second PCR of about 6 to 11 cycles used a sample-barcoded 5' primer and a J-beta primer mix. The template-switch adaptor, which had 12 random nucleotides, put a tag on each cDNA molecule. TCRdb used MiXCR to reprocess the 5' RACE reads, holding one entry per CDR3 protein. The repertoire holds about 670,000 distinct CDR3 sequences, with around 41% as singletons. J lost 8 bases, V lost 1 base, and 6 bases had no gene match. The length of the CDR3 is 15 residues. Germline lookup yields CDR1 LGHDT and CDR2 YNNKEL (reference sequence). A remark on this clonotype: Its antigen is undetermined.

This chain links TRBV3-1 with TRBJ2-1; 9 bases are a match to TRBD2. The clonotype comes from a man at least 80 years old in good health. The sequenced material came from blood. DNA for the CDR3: TGTGCCAGCAGCCAAGGTGTCCTAGCGGGACATGAGCAGTTCTTC. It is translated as CASSQGVLAGHEQFF.